These 15 T cell receptor beta chains originate from one sample sequenced in a study of T cell repertoires in cytomegalovirus infection. TCRdb re-called the reads through MiXCR, storing one row per CDR3 protein. The table lists around 360,000 distinct CDR3 sequences, around a third of them singletons. Their cognate antigens are unknown. The sample was cultured PBMCs, taken from culture after CMV antigen stimulation. Receptors originate from a human donor in good health (CMV status not recorded). Some clones in this sample may be carry-over from other donors' samples.

The V and J genes are TRBV6-8 and TRBJ1-1; possible D gene TRBD1, 6 bases. The CDR3 has 16 residues. CDR1 is MNHGY, CDR2 SAAAGT, per germline. The V and J ends lost 6 bases and 4 bases respectively, with 21 bases between them. The CDR3 sequence is CASRDPSRGKGTEAFF. The CDR3 nucleotides read TGTGCCAGCAGAGACCCCTCCAGGGGAAAGGGCACTGAAGCTTTCTTT.

The V call is TRBV20-1, the J call TRBJ2-1; 9 positions agree with TRBD1. Germline V CDR1 and CDR2: DFQATT, SNEGSKA (reference sequence). This CDR3 region has 15 residues. V lost 3 bases to trimming and J lost 4 bases; unmatched junction nucleotides: 7. The CDR3 sequence is CSARVDRGFYNEQFF. CDR3 DNA sequence: TGCAGTGCTAGGGTAGACAGGGGGTTTTACAATGAGCAGTTCTTC.

The chain has TRBV5-1 and TRBJ2-1; TRBD2 matches 9 bases. The germline V gene has CDR1 SGHRS and CDR2 YFSETQ. V shed 0 bases, J shed 8 bases, and the junction held 6 bases outside the gene matches. The CDR3 sequence is 15 residues long. CDR3 DNA: TGCGCCAGCAGCTTGGGGACTAGCGTGGTCCATGAGCAGTTCTTC. Translating gives CASSLGTSVVHEQFF.

The rearrangement uses TRBV11-2 and TRBJ1-6; D is possibly TRBD1 (5 bases). CDR1 and CDR2 (germline): SGHAT, FQNNGV. V was cut by 11 bases and J by 4 bases, with 18 bases left in between. CDR3 length: 15 amino acids. The CDR3 DNA reads TGTGCCTCCTCTGGGGGAGGGGCGTATAATTCACCCCTCCACTTT. Protein product: CASSGGGAYNSPLHF. Full variable domain (outside the CDR3, taken from reference TRBV11-2 and TRBJ1-6): EAGVAQSPRYKIIEKRQSVAFWCNPISGHATLYWYQQILGQGPKLLIQFQNNGVVDDSQLPKDRFSAERLKGVDSTLKIQPAKLEDSAVYLCASSGGGAYNSPLHFGNGTRLTVT.

J is TRBJ1-3 and V is TRBV29-1, with TRBD1 as a possible D gene (5 bases). The CDR3 extends over 15 amino acids. V lost 8 bases and J 0 bases, leaving 17 bases between the germline ends. Germline values: CDR1 SQVTM, CDR2 ANQGSEA. CDR3 coding DNA: TGCAGCATCTCATACGGGGACGTCTCTGGAAACACCATATATTTT. Translating it yields CSISYGDVSGNTIYF. The full variable domain, completed using reference TRBV29-1 and TRBJ1-3, is SAVISQKPSRDICQRGTSLTIQCQVDSQVTMMFWYRQQPGQSLTLIATANQGSEATYESGFVIDKFPISRPNLTFSTLTVSNMSPEDSSIYLCSISYGDVSGNTIYFGEGSWLTVV.

This clonotype turned up a few times. The rearrangement links TRBV27 to TRBJ2-3, with TRBD2 matching 10 bases. Germline V gene data show CDR1 as MNHEY and CDR2 as SMNVEV (reference sequence). Trimming removed 7 bases from V and 5 bases from J; junction bases left unmatched: 9. This CDR3 contains 15 residues. In DNA form, the CDR3 reads TGTGCCAGCATCAACAGCGGGAGGGCCGGAGATACGCAGTATTTT. Amino acids: CASINSGRAGDTQYF.

The genes are TRBV7-6 and TRBJ2-2; 10 positions match TRBD1. Per germline, CDR1 SGHVS and CDR2 FNYEAQ. Trimming removed 5 bases from V and 6 bases from J; junction bases left unmatched: 12. This CDR3 is built from 17 residues. The CDR3 DNA reads TGTGCCAGCAGCGAGACCGGGACAGGGGATTTACCCGGGGAGCTGTTTTTT. Protein: CASSETGTGDLPGELFF.

The rearrangement uses TRBV6-5 and TRBJ2-7; 11 bases line up with TRBD1. Germline values: CDR1 MNHEY, CDR2 SVGAGI. Trimming at V came to 10 bases and at J to 1 base, leaving 9 bases not matched to a gene. CDR3 length: 15 residues. This chain's CDR3 is CANSPGTGGSYEQYF. CDR3 bases: TGTGCCAACAGCCCCGGGACAGGGGGGTCCTACGAGCAGTACTTC.

CDR3 sequence reads: CASSLRGDSYNEQFF. The DNA for the CDR3 is TGTGCCAGCAGCCTCCGGGGGGACTCCTACAATGAGCAGTTCTTC. This chain links TRBV7-3 with TRBJ2-1, with TRBD2 identical over 7 bases. The CDR3 has 15 amino acids. Germline lookup yields CDR1 SGHTA and CDR2 FQGTGA. Unmatched junction bases numbered 4, after V lost 5 bases and J lost 0 bases.

This clonotype was counted only a few times. V is TRBV6-5 and J is TRBJ2-7; D remains unclear. The CDR3 is 15 amino acids. V dropped 2 bases and J dropped 1 base, with 12 bases sitting between them. Per the germline V gene, CDR1 is MNHEY and CDR2 is SVGAGI. This CDR3 is CASSYQSTSSYEQYF. CDR3 DNA sequence: TGTGCCAGCAGTTACCAGTCCACTTCATCCTACGAGCAGTACTTC.

The chain joins TRBV10-3 to TRBJ2-5; D tentatively fits TRBD1 or TRBD2 (5 bases each). Germline CDR1 reads ENHRY; CDR2 reads SYGVKD. There are 14 residues in the CDR3. The V end was cut by 5 bases, the J end by 3 bases, with 13 bases between. CDR3 protein: CAISTGEGKETQYF. The CDR3 DNA is TGTGCCATCAGTACAGGAGAGGGAAAAGAGACCCAGTACTTC.

This clonotype was seen ten or more times. This chain uses TRBV7-8 with TRBJ1-2; unclear D gene. Germline-derived CDR1 and CDR2 are SGHVS and FQNEAQ. This CDR3 contains 13 residues. V lost 4 bases and J 2 bases, leaving 8 bases between the germline ends. CDR3 sequence (DNA): TGTGCCAGCAGCTCCCAAATGAACTATGGCTACACCTTC. Translating gives CASSSQMNYGYTF.

The chain recombines TRBV19 with TRBJ2-7, with TRBD1 matching over 7 bases. The germline gives CDR1 LNHDA, CDR2 SQIVND (reference sequence). The ends lost 10 bases at V and 0 bases at J; junction bases unmatched: 9. The CDR3 totals 14 residues. CDR3 coding DNA: TGTGCCACCGCGCTAGGGGGCCACTCCTACGAGCAGTACTTC. Translating gives CATALGGHSYEQYF. Full variable domain (outside the CDR3, taken from reference TRBV19 and TRBJ2-7): DGGITQSPKYLFRKEGQNVTLSCEQNLNHDAMYWYRQDPGQGLRLIYYSQIVNDFQKGDIAEGYSVSREKKESFPLTVTSAQKNPTAFYLCATALGGHSYEQYFGPGTRLTVT.

The chain carries TRBV6-1 and TRBJ1-1; D gene unclear. CDR3 length: 14 amino acids. V was clipped by 2 bases and J by 5 bases, with 12 bases between them. Looked up from germline, CDR1 is MNHNS and CDR2 is SASEGT. CDR3 region: CASSEQVEMTEAFF. CDR3 in DNA: TGTGCCAGCAGTGAACAGGTCGAGATGACTGAAGCTTTCTTT.

The chain joins TRBV12-3 or TRBV12-4 to TRBJ2-7, with D possibly matching TRBD1 (5 bases). This CDR3 region has 14 residues. V gave up 2 bases and J gave up 3 bases, with 11 bases separating them. The CDR3 is CASSLQGPDYEQYF. DNA for the CDR3: TGTGCCAGCAGTTTACAGGGTCCCGACTACGAGCAGTACTTC.